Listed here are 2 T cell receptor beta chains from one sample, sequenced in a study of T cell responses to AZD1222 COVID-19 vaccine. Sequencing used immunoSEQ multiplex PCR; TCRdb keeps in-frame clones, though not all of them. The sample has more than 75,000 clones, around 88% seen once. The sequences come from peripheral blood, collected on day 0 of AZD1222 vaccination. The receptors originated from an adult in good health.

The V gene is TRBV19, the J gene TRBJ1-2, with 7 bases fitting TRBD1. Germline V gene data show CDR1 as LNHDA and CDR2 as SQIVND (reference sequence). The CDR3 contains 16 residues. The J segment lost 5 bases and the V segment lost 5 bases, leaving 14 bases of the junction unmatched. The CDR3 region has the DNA TGTGCCAGTAGTCCAAACCACAGGGGCCCGAGTTATGGCTACACCTTC. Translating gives CASSPNHRGPSYGYTF. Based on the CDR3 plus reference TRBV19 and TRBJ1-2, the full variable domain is DGGITQSPKYLFRKEGQNVTLSCEQNLNHDAMYWYRQDPGQGLRLIYYSQIVNDFQKGDIAEGYSVSREKKESFPLTVTSAQKNPTAFYLCASSPNHRGPSYGYTFGSGTRLTVV.

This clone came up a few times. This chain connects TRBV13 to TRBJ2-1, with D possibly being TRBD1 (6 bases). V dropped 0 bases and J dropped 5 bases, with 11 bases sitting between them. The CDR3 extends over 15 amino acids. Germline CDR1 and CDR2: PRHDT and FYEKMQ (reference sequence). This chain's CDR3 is CASSLGRGQDNEQFF. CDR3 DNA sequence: TGTGCCAGCAGCTTAGGCCGGGGACAAGACAATGAGCAGTTCTTC.